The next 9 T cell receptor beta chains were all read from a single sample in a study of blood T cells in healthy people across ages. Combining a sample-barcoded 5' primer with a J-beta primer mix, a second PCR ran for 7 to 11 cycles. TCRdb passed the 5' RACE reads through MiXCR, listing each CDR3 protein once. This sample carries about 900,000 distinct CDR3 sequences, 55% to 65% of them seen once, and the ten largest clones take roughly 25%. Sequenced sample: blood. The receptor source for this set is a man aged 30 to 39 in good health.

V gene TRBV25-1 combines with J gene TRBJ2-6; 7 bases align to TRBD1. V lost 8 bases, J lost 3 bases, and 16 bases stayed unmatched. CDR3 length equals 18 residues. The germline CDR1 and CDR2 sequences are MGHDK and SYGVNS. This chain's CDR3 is CASLPRDSLQGGANVLTF. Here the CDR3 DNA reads TGTGCCAGCCTCCCCCGGGACAGCTTGCAGGGTGGGGCCAACGTCCTGACTTTC. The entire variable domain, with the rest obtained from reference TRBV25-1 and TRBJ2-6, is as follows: EADIYQTPRYLVIGTGKKITLECSQTMGHDKMYWYQQDPGMELHLIHYSYGVNSTEKGDLSSESTVSRIRTEHFPLTLESARPSHTSQYLCASLPRDSLQGGANVLTFGAGSRLTVL.

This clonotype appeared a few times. The CDR3 here is CASSQVAGRDNTEAFF. The CDR3, as DNA: TGCGCCAGCAGCCAAGTGGCAGGGCGGGATAACACTGAAGCTTTCTTT. The J gene is TRBJ1-1, the V gene TRBV4-3; weak D call: TRBD1 (5 bases). Trimming took 1 base from V and 2 from J, leaving 14 bases between them. The CDR3 length is 16 residues. CDR1 LGHNA and CDR2 YSLEER come from the germline V gene.

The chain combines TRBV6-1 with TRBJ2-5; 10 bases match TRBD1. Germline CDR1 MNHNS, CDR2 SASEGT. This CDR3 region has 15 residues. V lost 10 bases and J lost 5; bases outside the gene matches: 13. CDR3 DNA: TGTGCCACCGAACGATCCGGGACAGGGGAGGAGACCCAGTACTTC. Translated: CATERSGTGEETQYF.

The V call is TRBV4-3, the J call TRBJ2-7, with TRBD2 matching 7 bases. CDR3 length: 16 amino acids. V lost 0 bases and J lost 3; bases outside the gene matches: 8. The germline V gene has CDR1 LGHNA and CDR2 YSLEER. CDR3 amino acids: CASSQDLAGVGYEQYF. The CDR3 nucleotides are TGCGCCAGCAGCCAAGATCTCGCGGGAGTTGGCTACGAGCAGTACTTC.

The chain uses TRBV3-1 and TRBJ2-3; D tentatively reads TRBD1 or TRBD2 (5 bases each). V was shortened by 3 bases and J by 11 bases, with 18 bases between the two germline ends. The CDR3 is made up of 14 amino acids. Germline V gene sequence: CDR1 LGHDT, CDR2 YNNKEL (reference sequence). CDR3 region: CASSHPDYHQGQYF. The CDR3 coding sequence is TGTGCCAGCAGCCACCCCGACTATCACCAGGGGCAGTATTTT.

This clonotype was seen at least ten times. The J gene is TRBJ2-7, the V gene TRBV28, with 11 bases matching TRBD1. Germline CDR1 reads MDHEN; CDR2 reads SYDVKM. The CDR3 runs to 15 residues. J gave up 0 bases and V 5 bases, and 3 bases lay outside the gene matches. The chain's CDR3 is CASSPGQGASYEQYF. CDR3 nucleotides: TGTGCCAGCAGTCCCGGACAGGGGGCCTCCTACGAGCAGTACTTC.

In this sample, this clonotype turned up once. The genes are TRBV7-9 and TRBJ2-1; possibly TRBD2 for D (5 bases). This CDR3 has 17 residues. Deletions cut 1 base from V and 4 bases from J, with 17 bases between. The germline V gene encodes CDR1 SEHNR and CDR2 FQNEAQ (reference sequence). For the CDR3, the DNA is TGTGCCAGCAGCTTAGTAGCGTCACCACTATTGTACAATGAGCAGTTCTTC. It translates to CASSLVASPLLYNEQFF.

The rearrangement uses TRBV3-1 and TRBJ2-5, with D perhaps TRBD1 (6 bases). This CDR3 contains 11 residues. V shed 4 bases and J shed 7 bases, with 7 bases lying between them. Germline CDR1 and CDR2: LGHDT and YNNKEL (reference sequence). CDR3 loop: CASSPGATQYF. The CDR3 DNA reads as TGTGCCAGCAGCCCAGGGGCGACCCAGTACTTC.

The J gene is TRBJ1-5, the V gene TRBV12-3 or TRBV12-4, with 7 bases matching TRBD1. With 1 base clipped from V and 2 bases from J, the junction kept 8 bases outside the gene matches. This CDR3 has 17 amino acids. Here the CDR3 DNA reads TGTGCCAGCAGTTTAGGGGGGACAGCGCGGGGCAATCAGCCCCAGCATTTT. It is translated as CASSLGGTARGNQPQHF.